This TCR beta chain stems from a study of T cells in Graves' hyperthyroidism and ophthalmopathy. Study conclusions and caveats: The model foresaw ophthalmopathy a median roughly 6.6 months prior to onset.

This clonotype showed up many times. What it binds is unknown. Germline V gene data show CDR1 as SGHVS and CDR2 as FQNEAQ. The CDR3 is made up of 16 amino acids. V was clipped by 5 bases and J by 5 bases, with 18 bases between them. Uncontrolled infection, other autoimmune disease, pregnancy or lactation barred patients from enrollment. Thyroid ultrasound and orbital computed tomography, with clinical symptoms and serum thyroxine and TRAb, informed diagnoses. It was RNA transcripts that yielded the amplified TCR beta CDR3 regions. The TCR CDR3 first-round RT-PCR relied on the HTBI primer set. MiXCR was run by TCRdb on the multiplex PCR reads, yielding one entry per CDR3 protein. The sample holds hundreds of thousands of distinct CDR3 sequences, around 13% seen once.

J is TRBJ1-4 and V is TRBV7-8, with a possible D match to TRBD1 (6 bases). This clonotype was sampled from a woman between 18 and 29 years old with Graves' hyperthyroidism. Sequences were obtained from blood. This chain's CDR3 is CASSLPPWDKNEKLFF. CDR3 bases: TGTGCCAGCAGCCTACCACCGTGGGACAAAAATGAAAAACTGTTTTTT.